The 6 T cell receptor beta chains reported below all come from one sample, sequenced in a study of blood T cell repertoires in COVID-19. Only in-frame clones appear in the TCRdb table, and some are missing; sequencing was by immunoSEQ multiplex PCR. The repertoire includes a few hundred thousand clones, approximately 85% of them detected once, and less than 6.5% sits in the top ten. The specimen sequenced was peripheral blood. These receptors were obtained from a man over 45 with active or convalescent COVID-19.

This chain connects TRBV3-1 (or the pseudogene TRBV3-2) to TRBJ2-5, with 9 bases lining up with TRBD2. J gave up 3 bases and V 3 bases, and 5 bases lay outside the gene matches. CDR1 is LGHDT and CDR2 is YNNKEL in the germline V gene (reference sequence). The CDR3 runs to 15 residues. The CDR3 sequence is CASSHPTSGKETQYF. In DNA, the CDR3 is TGTGCCAGCAGCCACCCGACTAGCGGAAAAGAGACCCAGTACTTC.

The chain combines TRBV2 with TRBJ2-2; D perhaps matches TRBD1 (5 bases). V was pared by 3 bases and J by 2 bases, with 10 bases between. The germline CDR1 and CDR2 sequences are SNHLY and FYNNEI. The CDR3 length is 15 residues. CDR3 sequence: CASSDRTHNTGELFF. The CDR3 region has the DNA TGTGCCAGCAGTGACCGGACACATAACACCGGGGAGCTGTTTTTT.

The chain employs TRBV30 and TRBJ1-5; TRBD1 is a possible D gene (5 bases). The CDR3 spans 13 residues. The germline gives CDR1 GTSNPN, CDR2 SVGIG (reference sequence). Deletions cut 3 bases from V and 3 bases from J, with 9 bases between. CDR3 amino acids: CAWSSTVNQPQHF. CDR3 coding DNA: TGTGCCTGGAGCTCGACAGTCAATCAGCCCCAGCATTTT.

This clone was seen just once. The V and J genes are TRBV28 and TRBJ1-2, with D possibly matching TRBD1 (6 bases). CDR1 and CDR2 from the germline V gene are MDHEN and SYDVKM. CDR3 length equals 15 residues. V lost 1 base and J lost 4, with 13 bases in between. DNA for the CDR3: TGTGCCAGCAGTTTATTGCCAGGGGCGACCTATGGCTACACCTTC. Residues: CASSLLPGATYGYTF.

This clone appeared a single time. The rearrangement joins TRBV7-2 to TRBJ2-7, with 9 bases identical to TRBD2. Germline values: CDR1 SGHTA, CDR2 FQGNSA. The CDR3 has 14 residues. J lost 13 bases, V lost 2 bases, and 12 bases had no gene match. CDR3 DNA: TGTGCCAGCAGCTTATCTTTAGCGGGGGTGGAGAAATACTTC. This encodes CASSLSLAGVEKYF.

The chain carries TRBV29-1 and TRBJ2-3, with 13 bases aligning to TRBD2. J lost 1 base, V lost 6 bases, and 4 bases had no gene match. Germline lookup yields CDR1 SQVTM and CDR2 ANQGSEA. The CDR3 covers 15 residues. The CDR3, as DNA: TGCAGCGTCCACGGGACTAGCGGGGGCACAGATACGCAGTATTTT. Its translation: CSVHGTSGGTDTQYF.